This TCR beta chain derives from a study of T cells in Graves' hyperthyroidism and ophthalmopathy. This clonotype was seen ten or more times. No antigen is known for it. Regions amplified from RNA transcripts were the TCR beta CDR3 regions. The TCR CDR3 was amplified in a first-round RT-PCR using the HTBI primer set. Via MiXCR, TCRdb re-called the multiplex PCR reads, giving one row per CDR3 protein. Among under 400,000 distinct CDR3 sequences listed, approximately 14% were seen once. From germline, CDR1 is SEHNR and CDR2 FQNEAQ (reference sequence). The trim removed 0 bases at V and 6 bases at J, leaving 5 bases unmatched. This CDR3 is 14 amino acids long. Study-wide points: Separating ophthalmopathy from stable hyperthyroidism was achieved by a 13 V-J model. Researchers found most expanded thyroid clonotypes above 0.001 in blood as well. Ophthalmopathy prediction by the model preceded onset by a median about 6 months.

Investigators excluded patients with uncontrolled infection, other autoimmune disease, pregnancy or lactation. The TCR was taken from a woman aged 18 to 35 with Graves' hyperthyroidism that later progressed to Graves' ophthalmopathy. Material: blood. This rearrangement joins TRBV7-9 to TRBJ2-7; TRBD1 matches 7 bases. The CDR3 spells CASSLATGSSEQYF. For the CDR3, the DNA is TGTGCCAGCAGCTTAGCGACAGGGTCGAGCGAGCAGTACTTC.